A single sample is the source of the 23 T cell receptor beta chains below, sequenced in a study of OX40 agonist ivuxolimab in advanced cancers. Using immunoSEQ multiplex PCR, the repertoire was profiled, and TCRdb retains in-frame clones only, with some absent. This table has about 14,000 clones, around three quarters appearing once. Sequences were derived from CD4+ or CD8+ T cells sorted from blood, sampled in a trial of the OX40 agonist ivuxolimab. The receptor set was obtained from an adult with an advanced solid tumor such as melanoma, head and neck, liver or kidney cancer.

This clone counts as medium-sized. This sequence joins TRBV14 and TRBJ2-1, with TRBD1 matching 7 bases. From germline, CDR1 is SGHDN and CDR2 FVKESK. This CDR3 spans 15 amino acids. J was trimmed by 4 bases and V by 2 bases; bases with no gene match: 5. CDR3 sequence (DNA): TGTGCCAGCAGCCAACGGGACAGTTTATACAATGAGCAGTTCTTC. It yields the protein CASSQRDSLYNEQFF.

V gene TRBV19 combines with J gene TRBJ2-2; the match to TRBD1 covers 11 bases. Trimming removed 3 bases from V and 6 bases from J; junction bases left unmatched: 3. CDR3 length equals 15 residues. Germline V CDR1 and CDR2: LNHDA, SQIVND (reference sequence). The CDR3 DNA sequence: TGTGCCAGTAGTATTGGACAGGGGGCCGCCGGGGAGCTGTTTTTT. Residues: CASSIGQGAAGELFF.

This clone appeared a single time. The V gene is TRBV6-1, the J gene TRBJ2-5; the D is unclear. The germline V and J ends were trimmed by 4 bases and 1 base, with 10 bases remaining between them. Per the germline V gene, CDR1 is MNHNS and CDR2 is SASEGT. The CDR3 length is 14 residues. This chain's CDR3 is CASSARYPQETQYF. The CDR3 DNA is TGTGCCAGCAGTGCCAGGTACCCCCAAGAGACCCAGTACTTC.

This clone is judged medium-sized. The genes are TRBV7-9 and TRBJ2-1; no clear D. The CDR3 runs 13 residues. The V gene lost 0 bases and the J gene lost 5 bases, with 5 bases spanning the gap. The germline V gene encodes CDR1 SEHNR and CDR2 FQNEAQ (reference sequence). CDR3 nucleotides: TGTGCCAGCAGCTTAGCGACAAACAATGAGCAGTTCTTC. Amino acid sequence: CASSLATNNEQFF.

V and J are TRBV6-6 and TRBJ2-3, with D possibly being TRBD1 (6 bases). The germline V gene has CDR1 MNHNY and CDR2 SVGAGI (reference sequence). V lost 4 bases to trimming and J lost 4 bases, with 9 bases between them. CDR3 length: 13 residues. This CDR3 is CASSSGDADTQYF. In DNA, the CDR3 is TGTGCCAGCAGTTCAGGGGACGCAGATACGCAGTATTTT.

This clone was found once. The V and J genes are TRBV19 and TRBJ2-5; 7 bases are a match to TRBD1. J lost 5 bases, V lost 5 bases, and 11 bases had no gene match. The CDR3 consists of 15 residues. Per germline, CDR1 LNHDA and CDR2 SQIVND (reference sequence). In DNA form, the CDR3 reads TGTGCCAGTAGTTCGACAGGGATGCTAAGGGAGACCCAGTACTTC. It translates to CASSSTGMLRETQYF.

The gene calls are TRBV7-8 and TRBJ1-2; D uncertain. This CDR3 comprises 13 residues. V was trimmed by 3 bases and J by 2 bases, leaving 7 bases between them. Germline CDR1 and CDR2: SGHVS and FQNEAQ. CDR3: CASSLTRNYGYTF. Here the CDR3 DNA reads TGTGCCAGCAGCTTGACACGAAACTATGGCTACACCTTC. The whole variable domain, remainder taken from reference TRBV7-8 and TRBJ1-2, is GAGVSQSPRYKVAKRGQDVALRCDPISGHVSLFWYQQALGQGPEFLTYFQNEAQLDKSGLPSDRFFAERPEGSVSTLKIQRTQQEDSAVYLCASSLTRNYGYTFGSGTRLTVV.

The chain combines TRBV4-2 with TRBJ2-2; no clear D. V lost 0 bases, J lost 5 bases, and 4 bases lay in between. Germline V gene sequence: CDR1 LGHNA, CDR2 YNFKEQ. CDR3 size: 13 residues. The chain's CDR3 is CASSQEETGELFF. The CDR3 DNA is TGTGCCAGCAGCCAAGAAGAGACCGGGGAGCTGTTTTTT.

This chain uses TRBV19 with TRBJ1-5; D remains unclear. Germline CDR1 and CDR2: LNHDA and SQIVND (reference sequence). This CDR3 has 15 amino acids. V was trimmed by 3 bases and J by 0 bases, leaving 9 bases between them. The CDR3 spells CASSMGFFSNQPQHF. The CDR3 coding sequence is TGTGCCAGTAGTATGGGCTTTTTTAGCAATCAGCCCCAGCATTTT.

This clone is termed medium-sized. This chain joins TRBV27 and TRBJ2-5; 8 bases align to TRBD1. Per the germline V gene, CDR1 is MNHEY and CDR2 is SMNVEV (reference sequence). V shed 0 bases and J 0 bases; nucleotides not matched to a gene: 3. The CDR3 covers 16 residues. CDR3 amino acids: CASSLSRTGYQETQYF. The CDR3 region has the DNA TGTGCCAGCAGTTTATCGAGGACAGGGTACCAAGAGACCCAGTACTTC.

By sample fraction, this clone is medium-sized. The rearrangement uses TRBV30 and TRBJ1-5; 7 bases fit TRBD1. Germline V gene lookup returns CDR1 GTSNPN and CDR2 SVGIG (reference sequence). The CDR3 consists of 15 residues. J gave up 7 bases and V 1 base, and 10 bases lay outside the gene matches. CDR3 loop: CAWSGLTGLGQPQHF. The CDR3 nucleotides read TGTGCCTGGAGTGGCTTGACAGGGCTCGGACAGCCCCAGCATTTT.

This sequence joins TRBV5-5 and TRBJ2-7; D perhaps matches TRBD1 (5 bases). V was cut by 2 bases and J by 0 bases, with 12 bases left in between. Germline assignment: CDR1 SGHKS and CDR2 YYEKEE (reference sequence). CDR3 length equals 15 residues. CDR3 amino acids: CASSLGADSSYEQYF. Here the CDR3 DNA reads TGTGCCAGCAGCTTAGGCGCCGACAGCTCCTACGAGCAGTACTTC.

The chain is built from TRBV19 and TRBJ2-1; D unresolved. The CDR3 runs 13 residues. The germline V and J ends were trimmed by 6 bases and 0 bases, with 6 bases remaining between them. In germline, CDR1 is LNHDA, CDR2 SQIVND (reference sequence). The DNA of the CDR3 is TGTGCCAGTAGGGCAGGCTCCTACAATGAGCAGTTCTTC. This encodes CASRAGSYNEQFF.

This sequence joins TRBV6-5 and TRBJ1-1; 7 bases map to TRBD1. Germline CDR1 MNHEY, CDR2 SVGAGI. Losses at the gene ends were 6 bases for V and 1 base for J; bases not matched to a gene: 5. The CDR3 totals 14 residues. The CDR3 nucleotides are TGTGCCAGCAGGGAAGGGGGCGCGAACACTGAAGCTTTCTTT. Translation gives CASREGGANTEAFF.

CDR3 in amino acids: CASKATSGESNEQFF. CDR3 nucleotide sequence: TGTGCCTCCAAGGCAACTAGCGGGGAATCCAATGAGCAGTTCTTC. The chain links TRBV30 to TRBJ2-1; 10 positions agree with TRBD2. J lost 6 bases, V lost 7 bases, and 12 bases had no gene match. CDR1 is GTSNPN, CDR2 SVGIG, per germline (reference sequence). The CDR3 is made up of 15 amino acids.

The CDR3 region is CASSLGLGVAYEQYF. The CDR3 nucleotides are TGTGCCAGCAGCTTAGGCCTCGGGGTGGCCTACGAGCAGTACTTC. The V call is TRBV13, the J call TRBJ2-7, with D perhaps TRBD2 (5 bases). V was cut by 0 bases and J by 2 bases, with 11 bases left in between. The CDR3 is 15 residues long. Germline-derived CDR1 and CDR2 are PRHDT and FYEKMQ (reference sequence).

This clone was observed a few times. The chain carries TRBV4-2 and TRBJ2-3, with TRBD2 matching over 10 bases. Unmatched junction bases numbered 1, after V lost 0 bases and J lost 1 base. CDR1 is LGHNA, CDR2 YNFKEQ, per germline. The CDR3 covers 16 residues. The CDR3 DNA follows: TGTGCCAGCAGCCAAGATCTAGCGGGAGGCACAGATACGCAGTATTTT. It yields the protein CASSQDLAGGTDTQYF.

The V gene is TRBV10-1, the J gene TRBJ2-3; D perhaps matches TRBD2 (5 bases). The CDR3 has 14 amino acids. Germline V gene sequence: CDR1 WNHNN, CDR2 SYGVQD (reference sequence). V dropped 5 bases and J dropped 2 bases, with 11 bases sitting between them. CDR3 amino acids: CASSQKRVTDTQYF. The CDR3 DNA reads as TGCGCCAGCAGTCAGAAGAGGGTCACAGATACGCAGTATTTT.

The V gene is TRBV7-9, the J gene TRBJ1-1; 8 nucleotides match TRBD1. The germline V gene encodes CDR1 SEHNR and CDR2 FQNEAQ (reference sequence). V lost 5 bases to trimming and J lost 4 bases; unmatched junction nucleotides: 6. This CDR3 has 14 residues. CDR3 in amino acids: CASSPTGGSTEAFF. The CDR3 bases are TGTGCCAGCAGCCCTACAGGGGGAAGCACTGAAGCTTTCTTT.

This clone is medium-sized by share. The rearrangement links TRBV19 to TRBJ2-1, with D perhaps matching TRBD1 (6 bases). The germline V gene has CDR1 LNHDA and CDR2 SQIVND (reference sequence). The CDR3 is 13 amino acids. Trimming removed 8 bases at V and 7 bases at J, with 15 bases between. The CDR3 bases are TGTGCCAGTGGAAGGACAGTTCAAAATGAGCAGTTCTTC. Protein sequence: CASGRTVQNEQFF.

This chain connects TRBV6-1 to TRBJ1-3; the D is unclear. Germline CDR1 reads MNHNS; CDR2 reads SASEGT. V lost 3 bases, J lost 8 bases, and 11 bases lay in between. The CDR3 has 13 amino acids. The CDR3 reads CASSEEERDTIYF. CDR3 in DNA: TGTGCCAGCAGTGAGGAGGAGAGAGACACCATATATTTT.

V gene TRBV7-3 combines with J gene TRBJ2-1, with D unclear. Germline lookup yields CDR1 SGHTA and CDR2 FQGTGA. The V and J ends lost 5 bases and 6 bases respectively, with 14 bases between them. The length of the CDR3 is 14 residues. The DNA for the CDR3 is TGTGCCAGCAGCCCCGGGTCGGTTCCCAATGAGCAGTTCTTC. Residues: CASSPGSVPNEQFF.

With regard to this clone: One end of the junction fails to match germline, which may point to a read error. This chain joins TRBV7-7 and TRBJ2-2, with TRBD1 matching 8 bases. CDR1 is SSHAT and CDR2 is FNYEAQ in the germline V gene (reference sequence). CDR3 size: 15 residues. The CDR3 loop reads CASSLGQGGTGELFF. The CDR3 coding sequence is TGTGCTAGCAGCCTCGGACAGGGCGGCACCGGGGAGCTGTTTTTT.